The 13 T cell receptor beta chains in this list originate from one sample, sequenced in a study of CD8 T cells in Susac syndrome. RNA was extracted with the RNeasy kit, and a quantity of 0.5 to 1 ug was reverse transcribed using random hexamers. TCRdb analysed the immunoSEQ multiplex PCR reads with MiXCR anew, one entry per CDR3 protein. Of approximately 210,000 distinct CDR3 sequences in the sample, over 90% were seen once. Sequencing input: CD4+ T cells from PBMCs. These receptors were taken from a human donor with Susac syndrome.

The chain recombines TRBV6-2 or TRBV6-3 with TRBJ1-2; perhaps TRBD1 as D (5 bases). The CDR3 loop spans 14 amino acids. Trimming left V 6 bases short and J 2 bases short, with 13 bases between. CDR1 is MNHEY and CDR2 is SVGEGT in the germline V gene. CDR3 amino acids: CASRDPGANYGYTF. The CDR3 DNA reads TGTGCCAGCAGAGATCCCGGGGCGAACTATGGCTACACCTTC.

V is TRBV5-1 and J is TRBJ1-2, with D possibly being TRBD1 (5 bases). The V end lost 0 bases, the J end lost 7 bases, and 13 bases lay between the germline ends. Germline values: CDR1 SGHRS, CDR2 YFSETQ. The CDR3 is made up of 14 amino acids. The CDR3 DNA follows: TGCGCCAGCAGCTTGGACAGGTCAACGCCTGGCTACACCTTC. It translates to CASSLDRSTPGYTF. The full variable domain, rest sourced from reference TRBV5-1 and TRBJ1-2, is KAGVTQTPRYLIKTRGQQVTLSCSPISGHRSVSWYQQTPGQGLQFLFEYFSETQRNKGNFPGRFSGRQFSNSRSEMNVSTLELGDSALYLCASSLDRSTPGYTFGSGTRLTVV.

Worth noting for this clonotype: One junction end does not reproduce the germline sequence, and a read error may be involved. The chain recombines TRBV4-3 with TRBJ2-1; 9 nucleotides align to TRBD2. The CDR3 runs 20 residues. Per germline, CDR1 LGHNA and CDR2 YSLEER. The CDR3 nucleotides are TGCGCCAGCAGCCAAGATCCCCAAAGAGCGGGGGGAACCTCCGACAATGAGCAGTTCTTC. It yields the protein CASSQDPQRAGGTSDNEQFF.

The sample holds one count of this clonotype. The genes are TRBV20-1 and TRBJ2-2; D might be TRBD1 (5 bases). The CDR3 has 15 residues. Germline V gives CDR1 DFQATT, CDR2 SNEGSKA (reference sequence). V gave up 0 bases and J gave up 1 base, with 9 bases separating them. The CDR3 DNA is TGCAGTGCTAGAGAACGCCAGGGGAACACCGGGGAGCTGTTTTTT. Protein product: CSARERQGNTGELFF.

This rearrangement joins TRBV5-1 to TRBJ1-5; 12 positions agree with TRBD1. V shed 4 bases and J 4 bases; nucleotides not matched to a gene: 6. Germline V CDR1 and CDR2: SGHRS, YFSETQ. CDR3 size: 16 residues. The CDR3 DNA is TGCGCCAGCAGCGAGGGGACAGGGGGCGCGAATCAGCCCCAGCATTTT. Its translation: CASSEGTGGANQPQHF.

This clonotype was counted a single time. This chain uses TRBV12-3 or TRBV12-4 with TRBJ2-5; D not resolved. The V and J ends lost 5 bases and 6 bases respectively, with 13 bases between them. There are 13 residues in the CDR3. The CDR3 DNA is TGTGCCAGCAGTCCGAAGACCGGGCAGACCCAGTACTTC. It yields the protein CASSPKTGQTQYF.

The rearrangement joins TRBV30 to TRBJ2-2; 7 positions match TRBD2. The CDR3 consists of 15 residues. CDR1 and CDR2 from the germline V gene are GTSNPN and SVGIG (reference sequence). The V segment lost 3 bases and the J segment 4 bases; nucleotides outside the gene matches: 8. The CDR3 bases are TGTGCCTGGAGGTGGGGGGGGAGGAGCACCGGGGAGCTGTTTTTT. Amino acid sequence: CAWRWGGRSTGELFF.

The rearrangement uses TRBV30 and TRBJ2-1; D tentatively reads TRBD1 or TRBD2 (7 bases each). Germline V CDR1 and CDR2: GTSNPN, SVGIG (reference sequence). The CDR3 totals 13 residues. V gave up 2 bases and J gave up 12 bases, with 17 bases separating them. The CDR3, as DNA: TGTGCCTGGAGTCCACGACAGGGAGGGGGGCAGTTCTTC. It encodes CAWSPRQGGGQFF. Looking up the rest from reference TRBV30 and TRBJ2-1 gives the full variable domain: SQTIHQWPATLVQPVGSPLSLECTVEGTSNPNLYWYRQAAGRGLQLLFYSVGIGQISSEVPQNLSASRPQDRQFILSSKKLLLSDSGFYLCAWSPRQGGGQFFGPGTRLTVL.

The chain recombines TRBV20-1 with TRBJ2-1; 11 bases match TRBD2. The J segment lost 7 bases and the V segment lost 0 bases, leaving 11 bases of the junction unmatched. CDR1 is DFQATT, CDR2 SNEGSKA, per germline (reference sequence). There are 17 residues in the CDR3. The CDR3 coding sequence is TGCAGTGCTAGAGATAGGTTTAGCGGGGGGGCGGGAAATGAGCAGTTCTTC. Translated: CSARDRFSGGAGNEQFF.

This clonotype was recorded once. The CDR3 reads CASNIDRPYGYTF. The CDR3, as DNA: TGTGCCAGCAATATTGATAGACCCTATGGCTACACCTTC. The rearrangement uses TRBV2 and TRBJ1-2; D is unresolved. This CDR3 spans 13 amino acids. Trimming cost V 7 bases and J 4 bases, with 13 bases left between them. Per the germline V gene, CDR1 is SNHLY and CDR2 is FYNNEI.

The table lists this clonotype with a count of one. V gene TRBV20-1 combines with J gene TRBJ2-1; D ambiguous. The CDR3 has 12 residues. Per the germline V gene, CDR1 is DFQATT and CDR2 is SNEGSKA (reference sequence). Trimming stripped 3 bases from V and 9 bases from J, with 12 bases between. This chain's CDR3 is CSARLPAIEQFF. The DNA of the CDR3 is TGCAGTGCTAGGTTACCGGCGATTGAGCAGTTCTTC.

The chain uses TRBV20-1 and TRBJ1-2, with D perhaps TRBD1 (6 bases). The V end lost 6 bases, the J end lost 7 bases, and 15 bases lay between the germline ends. Germline loops: CDR1 DFQATT, CDR2 SNEGSKA (reference sequence). CDR3 length: 12 residues. The CDR3 protein is CSAHTGYAGYTF. The CDR3 bases are TGCAGTGCACATACAGGGTATGCTGGCTACACCTTC.

This chain links TRBV30 with TRBJ1-6; 8 bases match TRBD1. The V segment lost 2 bases and the J segment 9 bases; nucleotides outside the gene matches: 9. Germline-derived CDR1 and CDR2 are GTSNPN and SVGIG (reference sequence). The CDR3 is 15 residues long. The CDR3 coding sequence is TGTGCCTGGAGTCCGGACGGACAGGGAGGTTCACCCCTCCACTTT. It yields the protein CAWSPDGQGGSPLHF.